This is a list of T cell receptor beta chains from one sample in a study of T cells after yellow fever vaccination. TCRdb independently ran MiXCR on the 5' RACE reads; one entry per CDR3 protein. This sample has 360,000 or so distinct CDR3 sequences; under 14% occur once, and the top ten carry around 19%. The specimen was PBMCs, collected on the day of the first yellow fever vaccination. Receptor source: a man aged 18 to 29 who received the YFV17D yellow fever vaccine. The CDR3 runs from the conserved cysteine through the conserved F or W. D genes are given only for firm matches. Size tells how often a clone was seen (once, few, many) or the class of an expanded clone, and some rows leave it out.

J	size	D	V	CDR3	DNA
TRBJ2-3	NA	NA	TRBV11-1	CASSLPGRRLGTDTQYF	TGTGCCAGCAGCTTACCGGGACGTAGATTGGGCACAGATACGCAGTATTTT
TRBJ2-5	NA	TRBD1	TRBV9	CASSVDRGPPETQYF	TGTGCCAGCAGCGTAGACAGGGGACCTCCAGAGACCCAGTACTTC
TRBJ1-6	NA	NA	TRBV4-1	CASSPTRARDSPLHF	TGCGCCAGCAGCCCGACAAGGGCCCGAGATTCACCCCTCCACTTT
TRBJ2-1	NA	NA	TRBV5-4	CASSLEGGAYNEQFF	TGTGCCAGCAGCTTGGAAGGGGGGGCATACAATGAGCAGTTCTTC
TRBJ2-7	NA	NA	TRBV6-1	CASSEVFGRTTLGYEQYF	TGTGCCAGCAGTGAAGTCTTCGGTCGGACTACCCTGGGATACGAGCAGTACTTC
TRBJ1-1	few	NA	TRBV20-1	CSALRQSTEAFF	TGCAGTGCTCTCCGACAGAGCACTGAAGCTTTCTTT
TRBJ2-3	few	TRBD2	TRBV4-2	CASSQVQRGGTDTQYF	TGTGCCAGCAGCCAAGTCCAGCGGGGGGGCACAGATACGCAGTATTTT
TRBJ2-2	NA	NA	TRBV7-9	CASSDNRVTTGELFF	TGTGCCAGCAGCGACAACAGGGTTACCACCGGGGAGCTGTTTTTT
TRBJ2-7	NA	NA	TRBV25-1	CASSETQGGSSYEQYF	TGTGCCAGCAGTGAGACACAGGGCGGAAGCTCCTACGAGCAGTACTTC
TRBJ2-1	many	NA	TRBV7-9	CASSLGEGNEQFF	TGTGCCAGCAGCTTAGGTGAGGGCAATGAGCAGTTCTTC
TRBJ1-4	few	NA	TRBV30	CAWNSGDEKLFF	TGTGCCTGGAATTCGGGGGATGAAAAACTGTTTTTT
TRBJ2-2	few	NA	TRBV27	CASKGLGPEAGELFF	TGTGCCAGCAAAGGATTGGGACCCGAGGCCGGGGAGCTGTTTTTT
TRBJ2-3	many	NA	TRBV12-3/TRBV12-4	CASSSQGAAGTDTQYF	TGTGCCAGCAGTTCACAGGGAGCCGCGGGCACAGATACGCAGTATTTT
TRBJ1-5	many	NA	TRBV2	CASSLMGLGGSNQPQHF	TGTGCCAGCAGTCTCATGGGGTTGGGGGGTAGCAATCAGCCCCAGCATTTT
TRBJ1-1	few	NA	TRBV7-2	CASSLVGQINTEAFF	TGTGCCAGCAGCTTAGTCGGGCAGATCAACACTGAAGCTTTCTTT
TRBJ2-1	few	TRBD2	TRBV20-1	CSARGPGLASGEQFF	TGCAGTGCTAGGGGACCGGGACTAGCGTCCGGTGAGCAGTTCTTC
TRBJ2-5	NA	TRBD2	TRBV5-1	CASSLSGLAGTETQYF	TGCGCCAGCAGCTTGAGCGGACTAGCGGGCACGGAGACCCAGTACTTC
TRBJ1-5	NA	TRBD1	TRBV7-8	CASSRQGEVIEPQHF	TGTGCCAGCAGCCGACAGGGAGAGGTGATAGAGCCCCAGCATTTT